Listed below are T cell receptor beta chains from one sample, sequenced in a study of blood T cell repertoires in COVID-19. This table comes from immunoSEQ multiplex PCR, and its TCRdb copy is limited to in-frame clones, with some not included. The table has about 160,000 clones, 80% to 90% seen once; the top ten hold under 5%. The sequencing input was peripheral blood. The receptors derive from a woman aged 55-69 years who had recovered from COVID-19. Both conserved end residues are part of each CDR3.

J	V	CDR3
TRBJ2-1	TRBV30	CAWSVPYRRNEQFF
TRBJ2-5	TRBV7-9	CASSLSTGQETQYF
TRBJ1-2	TRBV3-1/TRBV3-2	CASSFGSGGSGYTF
TRBJ1-2	TRBV29-1	CSAGSAQGFYGYTF
TRBJ2-5	TRBV21-1	CASSKTRFGQNQETQYF
TRBJ2-3	TRBV2	CASSELAGEHF
TRBJ1-2	TRBV7-8	CASSFTGVPGYTF
TRBJ1-1	TRBV6-1	CASSEQAGGGYTEAFF
TRBJ2-7	TRBV11-2	CASSLSPQGFIYEQYF
TRBJ2-7	TRBV27	CASSPLTGVVYEQYF
TRBJ1-1	TRBV19	CASTPGSRTGIAEAFF
TRBJ1-5	TRBV15	CATSRGQGRQPQHF
TRBJ2-1	TRBV7-6	CASSSPGLAGNEQFF
TRBJ1-2	TRBV28	CASRAPNRGRAYGYTF
TRBJ2-1	TRBV3-1/TRBV3-2	CASRERQGAFNEQFF
TRBJ1-1	TRBV6-2/TRBV6-3	CASSLQGLTEAFF
TRBJ1-5	TRBV4-1	CASSQQGFAEPQHF
TRBJ2-6	TRBV5-1	CASSPTGSYPNVLTF
TRBJ1-6	TRBV12-3/TRBV12-4	CASKLQGDSPLHF
TRBJ2-6	TRBV4-1	CASSQDRLASGANVLTF
TRBJ1-1	TRBV5-1	CASSRDMRVQGTEAFF
TRBJ1-3	TRBV2	CASNPILGNTIYF
TRBJ2-5	TRBV4-2	CASSQEGQGSPKTQYF
TRBJ1-4	TRBV10-1	CASSETQGGKLFF
TRBJ1-2	TRBV20-1	CSALRQPGYTF
TRBJ1-6	TRBV4-2	CASRAIDTVYNSPLHF
TRBJ2-2	TRBV7-3	CASSQGGQGNTGELFF
TRBJ2-7	TRBV5-1	CASSFRENYEQYF
TRBJ2-6	TRBV7-3	CASSSSSAGANVLTF
TRBJ1-6	TRBV18	CASSPAQGAVNSPLHF
TRBJ1-2	TRBV2	CASSPLRDSNYGYTF
TRBJ1-4	TRBV20-1	CSASGSGTGGEKLFF
TRBJ2-5	TRBV6-5	CASSLRQGARETQYF
TRBJ1-2	TRBV28	CASSSGQGLGYTF
TRBJ1-2	TRBV27	CASSLLMTGMNYGYTF
TRBJ2-5	TRBV5-5	CASSTRTGVGQETQYF
TRBJ2-1	TRBV11-1	CASSLGDSGVQNEQFF
TRBJ1-1	TRBV29-1	CSVELQRGTEAFF
TRBJ1-6	TRBV27	CASRLDRRAYSPLHF
TRBJ2-3	TRBV7-2	CATGQALSSTDTQYF
TRBJ2-3	TRBV7-6	CASSLARLAGVDTQYF
TRBJ2-2	TRBV10-2	CATLRSTGELFF
TRBJ1-1	TRBV9	CASSVTGTGYTEAFF
TRBJ1-1	TRBV10-2	CASSEKDWGDTEAFF
TRBJ2-3	TRBV28	CASDGGFERGADTQYF
TRBJ1-4	TRBV4-1	CASSHKTGLDEKLFF
TRBJ2-4	TRBV15	CATSRGALAGGANHF
TRBJ1-2	TRBV11-2	CASSLVLGGYGYTF